These T cell receptor beta chains were read from a single sample in a study of cytomegalovirus exposure and HLA in healthy donors. This table comes from immunoSEQ multiplex PCR, and its TCRdb copy is limited to in-frame clones, with some not included. The listing contains approximately 45,000 clones. Input material: PBMCs. The source of these receptors is a male donor in good health and CMV-seronegative. Both conserved end residues are part of each CDR3. The D gene is left open where the match is weak.

TRBD2	TRBJ2-1	TRBV6-5	CASGLAGVNEQFF
TRBD1	TRBJ1-4	TRBV18	CASSPQGVEKLFF
.	TRBJ1-5	TRBV18	CASSPPGNRAGQPQHF
.	TRBJ2-1	TRBV7-7	CASSLSIVDNEQFF
TRBD2	TRBJ2-1	TRBV2	CASSDGTSGRGEQFF
TRBD2	TRBJ2-2	TRBV9	CASSPRTSGRGRELFF
TRBD1	TRBJ2-7	TRBV19	CATRDRGYEQYF
TRBD1	TRBJ2-6	TRBV4-1	CASSPGQNSGANVLTF
TRBD1	TRBJ1-5	TRBV16	CASSQHQPGTGLQPQHF
.	TRBJ2-7	TRBV5-6	CASSPELADLVYEQYF
TRBD1	TRBJ1-1	TRBV7-8	CASSPRQGGEAFF
TRBD2	TRBJ2-7	TRBV7-9	CASSPLKLSGIYEQYF
TRBD2	TRBJ2-3	TRBV14	CASSQGTRRTGTDTQYF
TRBD1	TRBJ1-1	TRBV29-1	CSVSAGTGGTEAFF
TRBD2	TRBJ2-2	TRBV4-1	CASSQSGLAGGPGNTGELFF